This T cell receptor beta chain was found in a study of blood T cell repertoires in COVID-19. On the study more broadly: PBMCs, B-cell-depleted T cells, or T cells were the source of the cDNA or gDNA that made up the material.

Trimming took off 3 bases at V and 7 bases at J, with 16 bases between the two ends. Germline V gives CDR1 SGHNT, CDR2 YYREEE (reference sequence). The CDR3 contains 15 residues. Enrollment of patients from Seattle took place during active infection, with longitudinal follow-up. Per the original methods: Quantification of nucleated cells was approximated via reference gene primer amplification. The method was immunoSEQ multiplex PCR; TCRdb's version includes in-frame clones alone and lacks a portion of them. That table furnishes V, J and clone size, whereas the DNA furnished D and trimming. The sample has about 150,000 clones, more than 75% seen once.

The chain joins TRBV5-4 to TRBJ2-2, with a weak D call TRBD2 (6 bases). The receptor comes from a man aged 18 to 30 with COVID-19, enrolled during active disease. The sequencing input was peripheral blood. As DNA, the CDR3 is TGTGCCAGCAGCTCCCGGGAGACCGGAAACGGGGAGCTGTTTTTT. Its protein product is CASSSRETGNGELFF. Drawing the rest from reference TRBV5-4 and TRBJ2-2, the complete variable domain is ETGVTQSPTHLIKTRGQQVTLRCSSQSGHNTVSWYQQALGQGPQFIFQYYREEENGRGNFPPRFSGLQFPNYSSELNVNALELDDSALYLCASSSRETGNGELFFGEGSRLTVL.